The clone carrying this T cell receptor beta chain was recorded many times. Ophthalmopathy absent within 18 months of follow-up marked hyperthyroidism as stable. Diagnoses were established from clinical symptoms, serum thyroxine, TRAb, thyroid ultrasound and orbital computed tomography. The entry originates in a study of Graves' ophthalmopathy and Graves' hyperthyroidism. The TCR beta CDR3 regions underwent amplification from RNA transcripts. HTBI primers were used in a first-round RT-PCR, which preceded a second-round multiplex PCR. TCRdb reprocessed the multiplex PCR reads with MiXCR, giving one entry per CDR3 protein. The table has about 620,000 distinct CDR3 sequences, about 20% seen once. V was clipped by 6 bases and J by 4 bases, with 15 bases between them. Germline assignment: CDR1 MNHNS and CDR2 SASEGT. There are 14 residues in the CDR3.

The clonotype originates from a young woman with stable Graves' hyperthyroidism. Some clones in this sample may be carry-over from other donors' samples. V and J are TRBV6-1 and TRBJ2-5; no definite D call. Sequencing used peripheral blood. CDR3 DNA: TGTGCCAGCAGCCCTACGGGCATGGGAGAGACCCAGTACTTC. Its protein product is CASSPTGMGETQYF.